The 21 T cell receptor beta chains below were found in one sample sequenced in a study of T cell repertoires and HLA-DP antigens. The assay was immunoSEQ multiplex PCR, and TCRdb's table has in-frame clones only and misses some. The sample consists of over 100,000 clones, around 93% of them appearing once. These TCRs' antigens remain unknown. Sequencing input: CD4+ T cells from PBMCs. The receptors come from a woman between 18 and 29 years old in good health and CMV-seronegative.

This clone was seen only a few times. The rearrangement uses TRBV6-4 and TRBJ2-1, with 7 nucleotides matching TRBD1. Germline V gene data show CDR1 as MRHNA and CDR2 as SNTAGT. The V gene end was trimmed by 3 bases and the J gene end by 7 bases; junction bases not matched to a gene: 9. There are 15 residues in the CDR3. This chain's CDR3 is CASSESPTGKNEQFF. In DNA form, the CDR3 reads TGTGCCAGCAGTGAGTCCCCGACAGGGAAGAATGAGCAGTTCTTC.

V and J are TRBV20-1 and TRBJ1-1; D is unresolved. The ends were cut back, 3 bases at V and 3 bases at J, with 5 bases in the middle. Per germline, CDR1 DFQATT and CDR2 SNEGSKA (reference sequence). CDR3 size: 11 residues. DNA for the CDR3: TGCAGTGCTAGTTGGGACACTGAAGCTTTCTTT. As protein: CSASWDTEAFF.

Note on this clone: Other DNA sequences in this specimen translate into the identical CDR3. The rearrangement joins TRBV20-1 to TRBJ2-1; 7 bases line up with TRBD1. From germline, CDR1 is DFQATT and CDR2 SNEGSKA (reference sequence). There are 11 residues in the CDR3. The V gene end was trimmed by 6 bases and the J gene end by 6 bases; junction bases not matched to a gene: 2. CDR3 nucleotides: TGCAGTGCCTCAGGGGGCAATGAGCAGTTCTTC. Translation: CSASGGNEQFF.

V usage is TRBV27 and J usage is TRBJ2-2; no clear D gene. V shed 3 bases and J shed 1 base, with 6 bases lying between them. Germline V gives CDR1 MNHEY, CDR2 SMNVEV (reference sequence). This CDR3 contains 14 residues. CDR3 DNA: TGTGCCAGCAGTTTTCGACAGAACACCGGGGAGCTGTTTTTT. Translating it yields CASSFRQNTGELFF.

J is TRBJ1-2 and V is TRBV28, with D unresolved. CDR3 length: 13 residues. V gave up 2 bases and J gave up 8 bases, with 12 bases separating them. Germline CDR1 and CDR2: MDHEN and SYDVKM. CDR3 sequence (DNA): TGTGCCAGCAGTTTAACGGCGGGTGGAGGCTACACCTTC. Translation gives CASSLTAGGGYTF.

Comment on this clone: The same CDR3 also results from other DNA sequences found in this sample. This chain uses TRBV29-1 with TRBJ2-3, with 10 bases aligning to TRBD2. Germline CDR1 is SQVTM and CDR2 is ANQGSEA. Losses at the gene ends were 6 bases for V and 6 bases for J; bases not matched to a gene: 12. The CDR3 contains 15 residues. In DNA form, the CDR3 reads TGCAGCGTAAAACAGATAGCGGGGGGTCCGGATACGCAGTATTTT. Protein product: CSVKQIAGGPDTQYF.

This clone was observed a single time. This chain connects TRBV18 to TRBJ2-5; perhaps TRBD1 as D (5 bases). Trimming removed 3 bases at V and 0 bases at J, with 8 bases between. The CDR3 totals 14 residues. Germline loops: CDR1 KGHSH, CDR2 LQKENI. The CDR3 spells CASSPGPHQETQYF. The CDR3 region has the DNA TGTGCCAGCTCACCGGGGCCCCACCAAGAGACCCAGTACTTC.

The V and J genes are TRBV19 and TRBJ1-5; no reliable D call. In germline, CDR1 is LNHDA, CDR2 SQIVND (reference sequence). V lost 5 bases and J 5 bases, leaving 10 bases between the germline ends. The length of the CDR3 is 13 residues. For the CDR3, the DNA is TGTGCCAGTAGTGTATACAGAGATCAGCCCCAGCATTTT. Translation: CASSVYRDQPQHF.

The chain carries TRBV5-1 and TRBJ1-1, with D hard to call. V lost 2 bases and J 0 bases, leaving 8 bases between the germline ends. The V gene's germline CDR1 is SGHRS and CDR2 YFSETQ. This CDR3 region has 14 residues. The CDR3 DNA is TGCGCCAGCAGCTTTGACGGAATGAACACTGAAGCTTTCTTT. This translates into CASSFDGMNTEAFF.

CDR3 sequence reads: CASSPGTSGRYEQFF. The CDR3 nucleotides are TGTGCCAGCTCACCTGGGACTAGCGGGAGGTATGAGCAGTTCTTC. This chain joins TRBV18 and TRBJ2-1; 15 bases match TRBD2. Per the germline V gene, CDR1 is KGHSH and CDR2 is LQKENI. The CDR3 sequence is 15 residues long. Trimming cost V 3 bases and J 8 bases; bases outside gene matches: 2.

The chain uses TRBV27 and TRBJ2-4, with TRBD2 identical over 7 bases. This CDR3 region has 14 residues. Germline V gene lookup returns CDR1 MNHEY and CDR2 SMNVEV (reference sequence). V lost 3 bases and J lost 7; bases outside the gene matches: 6. The CDR3 DNA is TGTGCCAGCAGTTTTAGAGGGGAGGGGAACATTCAGTACTTC. Its protein product is CASSFRGEGNIQYF.

V usage is TRBV12-5 and J usage is TRBJ2-3; 10 bases line up with TRBD2. V shed 0 bases, J shed 0 bases, and the junction held 0 bases outside the gene matches. From germline, CDR1 is LGHNT and CDR2 FRNRAP. The CDR3 totals 16 residues. The CDR3 bases are TGTGCTAGTGGTTTGGTACTAGCGGGGAGCACAGATACGCAGTATTTT. This sequence encodes CASGLVLAGSTDTQYF.

This chain uses TRBV15 with TRBJ2-3, with 9 bases fitting TRBD2. The CDR3 sequence is 18 residues long. Germline lookup yields CDR1 LNHNV and CDR2 YYDKDF (reference sequence). J lost 2 bases, V lost 0 bases, and 9 bases had no gene match. The CDR3 protein is CATSRDHKRGEITDTQYF. CDR3 DNA sequence: TGTGCCACCAGCAGAGATCATAAGCGGGGGGAAATCACAGATACGCAGTATTTT.

The chain joins TRBV4-2 to TRBJ1-4; 11 bases align to TRBD1. Germline V gives CDR1 LGHNA, CDR2 YNFKEQ. V shed 1 base, J shed 7 bases, and the junction held 2 bases outside the gene matches. The length of the CDR3 is 15 residues. The CDR3 DNA follows: TGTGCCAGCAGCCAAGGGACAGGGGGCGGTGAAAAACTGTTTTTT. It is translated as CASSQGTGGGEKLFF.

This chain joins TRBV6-1 and TRBJ1-6; 10 bases align to TRBD1. The length of the CDR3 is 18 residues. The V gene end was trimmed by 0 bases and the J gene end by 8 bases; junction bases not matched to a gene: 10. CDR1 and CDR2 (germline): MNHNS, SASEGT. The CDR3, as DNA: TGTGCCAGCAGTGAAGCGCTAAGTCTGGGACAGGGGTATTCACCCCTCCACTTT. It translates to CASSEALSLGQGYSPLHF.

The V gene is TRBV28, the J gene TRBJ1-2; D perhaps matches TRBD1 (6 bases). Trimming shortened V by 8 bases and J by 7 bases, and 32 bases separated the two germline ends. CDR1 and CDR2 from the germline V gene are MDHEN and SYDVKM. The CDR3 sequence is 18 residues long. The CDR3 DNA is TGTGCCAGCCAGCAGTTTATTGCCGGGTACAGCTCCAGGGGTGGCTACACCTTC. It encodes CASQQFIAGYSSRGGYTF.

This clone was counted only a few times. The rearrangement joins TRBV4-3 to TRBJ2-3; D ambiguous. Germline V gene sequence: CDR1 LGHNA, CDR2 YSLEER. Trimming cost V 1 base and J 0 bases, with 11 bases left between them. The CDR3 length is 16 residues. The CDR3 here is CASSQGGGFSTDTQYF. The CDR3, as DNA: TGCGCCAGCAGCCAAGGAGGCGGTTTTAGCACAGATACGCAGTATTTT.

This chain connects TRBV18 to TRBJ2-7; D gene unclear. The CDR3 covers 18 residues. Germline V lookup: CDR1 KGHSH, CDR2 LQKENI. V was cut by 2 bases and J by 0 bases, with 20 bases left in between. CDR3 DNA sequence: TGTGCCAGCTCACCATTGAATGGGGTAAGTTCTAGCTCCTACGAGCAGTACGTC. It specifies CASSPLNGVSSSSYEQYV.

V and J are TRBV6-1 and TRBJ1-3; TRBD1 might be the D (6 bases). The CDR3 has 14 amino acids. Per germline, CDR1 MNHNS and CDR2 SASEGT. The V gene lost 6 bases and the J gene lost 3 bases, with 12 bases spanning the gap. CDR3 residues: CASSENRVGNTIYF. CDR3 coding DNA: TGTGCCAGCAGCGAAAACAGGGTTGGAAACACCATATATTTT.

The chain joins TRBV6-6 to TRBJ1-5; D remains unclear. The germline V and J ends were trimmed by 0 bases and 11 bases, with 8 bases remaining between them. Germline values: CDR1 MNHNY, CDR2 SVGAGI (reference sequence). The CDR3 is 12 amino acids. CDR3 in amino acids: CASSYSPESQHF. The CDR3 DNA reads as TGTGCCAGCAGTTACTCCCCCGAGTCCCAGCATTTT.

The chain recombines TRBV6-4 with TRBJ1-6, with no clear D. Trimming stripped 3 bases from V and 6 bases from J, with 9 bases between. Germline CDR1 reads MRHNA; CDR2 reads SNTAGT. The CDR3 covers 14 residues. The CDR3 bases are TGTGCCAGCAGTGAAGTACCCGGTAATTCACCCCTCCACTTT. It specifies CASSEVPGNSPLHF.